This passage covers 18 T cell receptor beta chains from one sample sequenced in a study of T cell changes during pregnancy in multiple sclerosis. Libraries were prepared by immunoSEQ multiplex PCR; TCRdb keeps only in-frame clonotypes and omits some of them. The sample carries 20,000 to 25,000 clones, 70% to 90% recorded once. The sequences come from CD8+ T cells from peripheral blood mononuclear cells, collected in the second trimester of pregnancy. Every receptor here comes from a female donor in good health, enrolled as a control in a pregnancy study.

The rearrangement joins TRBV12-5 to TRBJ2-1; 7 bases line up with TRBD1. Trimming took 2 bases from V and 7 from J; bases not matched to a gene: 5. CDR1 and CDR2 from the germline V gene are LGHNT and FRNRAP. This CDR3 comprises 14 residues. This chain's CDR3 is CASGLQGVGNEQFF. The DNA for the CDR3 is TGTGCTAGTGGTTTGCAGGGGGTTGGTAATGAGCAGTTCTTC.

J is TRBJ1-2 and V is TRBV30; D remains unclear. V was trimmed by 7 bases and J by 5 bases, leaving 17 bases between them. The CDR3 totals 13 residues. Per germline, CDR1 GTSNPN and CDR2 SVGIG (reference sequence). This chain's CDR3 is CAFLPLEAYGYTF. DNA for the CDR3: TGTGCCTTTCTTCCCCTGGAGGCATATGGCTACACCTTC.

The chain is built from TRBV7-9 and TRBJ2-7, with 7 bases identical to TRBD1. CDR1 and CDR2 from the germline V gene are SEHNR and FQNEAQ (reference sequence). V was clipped by 5 bases and J by 0 bases; unmatched bases: 7. The CDR3 runs to 15 residues. The CDR3 spells CASSATTGFSYEQYF. CDR3 in DNA: TGTGCCAGCAGCGCGACGACAGGGTTCTCCTACGAGCAGTACTTC. Combining the CDR3 with reference TRBV7-9 and TRBJ2-7 gives the whole variable domain DTGVSQNPRHKITKRGQNVTFRCDPISEHNRLYWYRQTLGQGPEFLTYFQNEAQLEKSRLLSDRFSAERPKGSFSTLEIQRTEQGDSAMYLCASSATTGFSYEQYFGPGTRLTVT.

This rearrangement joins TRBV7-8 to TRBJ1-1, with a possible D match to TRBD1 (5 bases). CDR3 size: 14 residues. With 4 bases removed from V and 1 base from J, the gap between germline ends came to 10 bases. Germline V CDR1 and CDR2: SGHVS, FQNEAQ. CDR3 in DNA: TGTGCCAGCAGCTCCGACACAGGGAACACTGAAGCTTTCTTT. This encodes CASSSDTGNTEAFF. Full variable domain (remainder filled in from reference TRBV7-8 and TRBJ1-1): GAGVSQSPRYKVAKRGQDVALRCDPISGHVSLFWYQQALGQGPEFLTYFQNEAQLDKSGLPSDRFFAERPEGSVSTLKIQRTQQEDSAVYLCASSSDTGNTEAFFGQGTRLTVV.

V gene TRBV6-5 combines with J gene TRBJ2-7; 7 bases are a match to TRBD1. J gave up 4 bases and V 0 bases, and 6 bases lay outside the gene matches. Germline V gene sequence: CDR1 MNHEY, CDR2 SVGAGI. The CDR3 covers 15 residues. CDR3 DNA: TGTGCCAGCAGTTACTCTGGACAGGTCAGATACGAGCAGTACTTC. Translation gives CASSYSGQVRYEQYF.

In this sample, this clone turned up once. The chain couples TRBV25-1 to TRBJ1-4; TRBD1 matches at 7 bases. Germline V gene lookup returns CDR1 MGHDK and CDR2 SYGVNS. Germline trimming cut 4 bases from V and 6 bases from J; bases unmatched to any gene: 11. The CDR3 spans 16 residues. For the CDR3, the DNA is TGTGCCAGCAGTGCCCCGAGGGACAGCGAGGATGAAAAACTGTTTTTT. Protein sequence: CASSAPRDSEDEKLFF.

This chain uses TRBV7-9 with TRBJ2-5, with D perhaps matching TRBD2 (5 bases). Trimming left V 2 bases short and J 5 bases short, with 6 bases between. The germline CDR1 and CDR2 sequences are SEHNR and FQNEAQ (reference sequence). The CDR3 totals 12 residues. The CDR3 bases are TGTGCCAGCAGCTTACTAGCTGAGACCCAGTACTTC. Its protein is CASSLLAETQYF.

Here the CDR3 DNA reads TGTGCCAGCAGCTCCACCCACGGACTAGCGGGTAGCACAGATACGCAGTATTTT. It encodes CASSSTHGLAGSTDTQYF. V and J are TRBV7-9 and TRBJ2-3; 11 bases map to TRBD2. CDR3 length: 18 amino acids. Germline values: CDR1 SEHNR, CDR2 FQNEAQ (reference sequence). V was pared by 4 bases and J by 0 bases, with 9 bases of the junction left unmatched.

CDR3: CASSSGQGWDTEAFF. CDR3 DNA: TGTGCCAGCAGCTCGGGACAGGGTTGGGACACTGAAGCTTTCTTT. The rearrangement joins TRBV5-4 to TRBJ1-1; 9 bases fit TRBD1. The V and J ends lost 3 bases and 3 bases, in that order; junction bases with no gene match: 6. Germline CDR1 is SGHNT and CDR2 is YYREEE (reference sequence). This CDR3 comprises 15 residues.

The chain joins TRBV15 to TRBJ2-5; possible D gene TRBD2, 6 bases. V lost 2 bases and J 0 bases, leaving 13 bases between the germline ends. The CDR3 covers 16 residues. CDR1 and CDR2 (germline): LNHNV, YYDKDF (reference sequence). CDR3 sequence reads: CATSRRDLPYQETQYF. CDR3 coding DNA: TGTGCCACCAGCAGAAGGGACTTACCGTACCAAGAGACCCAGTACTTC.

V usage is TRBV15 and J usage is TRBJ2-1, with TRBD1 matching 7 bases. Germline CDR1 LNHNV, CDR2 YYDKDF (reference sequence). The CDR3 covers 11 residues. V lost 8 bases, J lost 8 bases, and 3 bases stayed unmatched. The CDR3 loop reads CATGTVHEQFF. DNA for the CDR3: TGTGCCACCGGGACAGTCCATGAGCAGTTCTTC.

This clone was seen just once. The chain couples TRBV6-5 to TRBJ2-7, with 7 bases fitting TRBD2. CDR3 size: 14 residues. V lost 5 bases, J lost 7 bases, and 11 bases stayed unmatched. Germline V gives CDR1 MNHEY, CDR2 SVGAGI. The CDR3 bases are TGTGCCAGCAGTCTCGGGAGGTCCCTCCGGGAGCAGTACTTC. Amino acid sequence: CASSLGRSLREQYF.

This clone was seen a single time. The chain has TRBV6-5 and TRBJ1-2, with 7 bases identical to TRBD1. The germline gives CDR1 MNHEY, CDR2 SVGAGI. The V segment lost 4 bases and the J segment 5 bases; nucleotides outside the gene matches: 4. This CDR3 has 13 amino acids. For the CDR3, the DNA is TGTGCCAGCAGTTCTAGGACAGGTTATGGCTACACCTTC. This encodes CASSSRTGYGYTF.

The chain combines TRBV4-1 with TRBJ2-7, with D unclear. CDR3 length: 13 amino acids. V lost 0 bases and J 3 bases, leaving 6 bases between the germline ends. Germline values: CDR1 MGHRA, CDR2 YSYEKL. CDR3 in amino acids: CASSQDERYEQYF. The CDR3 DNA reads as TGCGCCAGCAGCCAAGATGAGCGCTACGAGCAGTACTTC.

This clone was picked up a small number of times. The V and J genes are TRBV6-5 and TRBJ1-4; 7 bases map to TRBD1. After removal of 4 bases from V and 2 bases from J, the junction contained 4 bases not matched to a gene. CDR1 is MNHEY and CDR2 is SVGAGI in the germline V gene. CDR3 length equals 15 residues. The CDR3 here is CASSSEGATNEKLFF. CDR3 in DNA: TGTGCCAGCAGTTCCGAGGGGGCGACTAATGAAAAACTGTTTTTT.

CDR3 nucleotide sequence: TGTGCCAGTAGTACCCGGACAGACAATGAGCAGTTCTTC. Protein product: CASSTRTDNEQFF. The chain uses TRBV19 and TRBJ2-1; D might be TRBD1 (6 bases). Germline V lookup: CDR1 LNHDA, CDR2 SQIVND (reference sequence). CDR3 length: 13 residues. Between the trimmed V and J ends, which lost 4 bases and 5 bases, there was a span of 9 bases.

The chain couples TRBV6-6 to TRBJ2-7, with D maybe TRBD2 (5 bases). Trimming removed 3 bases at V and 1 base at J, with 10 bases between. The CDR3 sequence is 14 residues long. Germline CDR1 reads MNHNY; CDR2 reads SVGAGI (reference sequence). The CDR3, as DNA: TGTGCCAGCAGTTATGACGGGGAATCCTACGAGCAGTACTTC. This translates into CASSYDGESYEQYF.

The rearrangement joins TRBV5-5 to TRBJ1-1; the match to TRBD1 covers 7 bases. V shed 3 bases and J 3 bases; nucleotides not matched to a gene: 5. Germline CDR1 and CDR2: SGHKS and YYEKEE (reference sequence). This CDR3 contains 14 residues. The DNA for the CDR3 is TGTGCCAGCAGCTCGCACAGGGGTTACACTGAAGCTTTCTTT. Translated: CASSSHRGYTEAFF.